What follows is one TCR beta chain and its context. This clonotype has only one observation. Its cognate antigen has yet to be identified. The sample holds no much larger clone one base away, and base qualities are not on file. Single-read evidence is weak. The record originates from a study of human T cells and chemical hapten exposure (dated by TCRdb to the early 2020s). As for the study more broadly: For sensitization, 2% DPC in acetone was applied to an approximately 2 cm by approximately 2 cm area of upper inner arm skin. Patients additionally received weekly therapeutic DPC doses to the scalp throughout the approximately 25-week study period. Libraries were pooled for sequencing, and per-sample TCR yields varied mainly because of small differences in library volumes within the pool. Blood was sampled from patients pre-sensitization (week 0) and at 2, 6 and about 24 weeks after DPC sensitization. Patch tests used Finn chambers with 0.01% DPC on the upper back, scored after 6 days by International Contact Dermatitis Research Group standards. Most of the patients in the cohort were female, and the cohort covered alopecia areata with under or over 50% scalp involvement, alopecia totalis and alopecia universalis. Peripheral blood TCR repertoire changes were tracked in vivo in alopecia patients during primary and secondary sensitization to the hapten diphenylcyclopropenone (DPC). Approximately 28 alopecia patients provided blood for TCR sequencing at one to four time points (pre-sensitization, 2, 6 and 24 weeks).

Here is what the overall study found, with its caveats: The number of TCRs above 1 in 1000 frequency did not change with DPC sensitization; there was no evidence of global repertoire structure alterations. Patch test score was positively correlated with the number of PT1 expanded TCRs, with significance at thresholds 8, 16 and 32 but not at 4. Repeated subsampling changed both the strength of the expansion versus patch-test correlation and the threshold at which the correlation became significant. Significantly more large CDR3 similarity clusters were formed by expanded TCRs than by pre-sensitization or healthy control sets, consistent with antigen-driven responses. Because every patient had alopecia, a presumed autoimmune disease, the patients' immune response might differ from that of healthy individuals.

The time point label here, explained by the study, means: patch test 1, 2 weeks after DPC sensitization. Per the publication, the treatment or condition label means: therapeutic diphenylcyclopropenone sensitization with weekly scalp DPC. Blood at each patch-test visit was drawn before the patch test was applied. Eligible patients were aged 18 to 70, diagnosed with alopecia, deemed suitable for DPC therapy, and excluded if pregnant. Total RNA was isolated from unfractionated whole blood collected in Tempus Blood RNA tubes. As encoded in the germline V gene, CDR1 is SGDLS while CDR2 is YYNGEE. Including the terminal cysteine and phenylalanine, the CDR3 comprises 14 residues. The read is trimmed to its CDR3 DNA, 42 bases read in frame from base 1. Deletion took 6 bases off V and 3 bases off J, with a span of 13 bases between the germline ends. Preparation of the library involved RACE. Instrument used: NextSeq 500. During library preparation, unique molecular identifiers were attached to individual cDNA molecules so that TCRs could be counted in a quantitative, reproducible way. Each blood RNA sample was used to sequence both TCR alpha and TCR beta chains. The original pipeline was this. Samples had a median of roughly 91,000 TCRs, with a range from about 23,224 to 750,000. V, J and CDR3 annotation of the TCR reads was performed with the Decombinator software suite. For PS versus PT1 abundance plots, all samples were subsampled to the same number of TCRs (28,000). Expanded TCRs were defined as absent before sensitization and observed at least eight times at the 2-week time point. Starting from the raw public reads, TCRdb applied fastp trimming at Q25, assembled clones with MiXCR and retained in-frame beta chains. When rows share a CDR3 protein, they turn into one entry using the most common DNA and genes. The V and J calls and clone size are TCRdb's, not the authors'. The table for this sample lists 75,000 to 100,000 distinct CDR3 sequences; around an eighth of them were counted only once. Approximately 2.1% of the sample comes from the top ten.

The chain joins TRBV9 to TRBJ2-1; no D gene is confidently identified. The receptor was isolated from a woman in her forties with alopecia areata. Some clones in this sample may be carry-over from other donors' samples. The material sequenced was whole blood, taken in connection with sensitization to the hapten diphenylcyclopropenone (DPC). The CDR3 reads CASNIAPDYNEQFF. The DNA sequence reads TGTGCCAGCAACATCGCCCCGGACTACAATGAGCAGTTCTTC.